This T cell receptor (beta chain) is drawn from a study of shared clonotypes between healthy human individuals. The table lists this clone with a count of one. Other DNA sequences in this sample translate to the same CDR3. Profiled with immunoSEQ multiplex PCR; TCRdb holds only in-frame clones, not every one. The sample has approximately 1.4 million clones; nearly 99% are singletons. The CDR3 has 12 residues. With 5 bases removed from V and 3 bases from J, the gap between germline ends came to 6 bases. In germline, CDR1 is SGHTA, CDR2 FQGNSA. Sequences were obtained from naive CD4+ T cells sorted from blood. Stated subset: CD45RA+ positively selected. The V gene is TRBV7-2, the J gene TRBJ2-3; D gene ambiguous. The clonotype originates from a man aged 30 to 39 in good health. CDR3 DNA: TGTGCCAGCAGCCTGAGGACAGATACGCAGTATTTT. Protein: CASSLRTDTQYF.